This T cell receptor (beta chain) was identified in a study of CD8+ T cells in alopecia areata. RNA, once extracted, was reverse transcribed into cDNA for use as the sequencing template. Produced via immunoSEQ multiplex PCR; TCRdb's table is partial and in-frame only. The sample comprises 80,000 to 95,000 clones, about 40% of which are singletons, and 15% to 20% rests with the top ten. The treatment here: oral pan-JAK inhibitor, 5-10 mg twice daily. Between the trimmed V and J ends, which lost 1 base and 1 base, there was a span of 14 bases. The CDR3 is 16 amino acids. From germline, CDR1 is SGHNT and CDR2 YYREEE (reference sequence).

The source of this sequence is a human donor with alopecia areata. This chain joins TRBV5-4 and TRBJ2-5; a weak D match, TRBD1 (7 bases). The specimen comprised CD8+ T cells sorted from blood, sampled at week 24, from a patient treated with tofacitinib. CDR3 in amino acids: CASSLRRGQFQETQYF. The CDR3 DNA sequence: TGTGCCAGCAGCTTGAGGAGGGGACAGTTCCAAGAGACCCAGTACTTC.